Following are 21 T cell receptor beta chains from one sample sequenced in a study of Tregs in tolerant kidney transplant recipients. The nonmyeloablative bone marrow transplants came from related graft donors, with transient mixed chimerism. Clones were sequenced by immunoSEQ multiplex PCR, and TCRdb holds only the in-frame ones, with some missing. This sample's table reports roughly 5,300 clones. This sample comprised CD4+ T cells from blood (PBMCs), obtained approximately 15 months after the transplant. The receptors derive from a human patient who received a combined kidney and bone marrow transplant. Some T cells may be transferred from the graft donor.

As to this clone: The read comes to an end 3 residues before the CDR3 does, leaving the germline J gene to fill in the end. J is TRBJ2-4 and V is TRBV7-2; maybe TRBD2 (5 bases). The CDR3 extends over 13 amino acids. Germline CDR1 is SGHTA and CDR2 is FQGNSA. The DNA read from the CDR3 is TGTGCCAGCAGCTTAGAGACGGCGGGTCTT. As protein: CASSLETAGL. The whole CDR3 is CASSLETAGLQYF.

As to this clone: The missing CDR3 end, 3 residues past where the read stops, is filled in from the germline J gene. The chain joins TRBV7-6 to TRBJ2-1; 10 bases line up with TRBD2. This CDR3 is 16 amino acids long. V was clipped by 5 bases and J by 7 bases; unmatched bases: 11. The V gene's germline CDR1 is SGHVS and CDR2 FNYEAQ. The CDR3 loop reads CASSTGSGGAWNEQFF. CDR3 DNA, as far as it was read: TGTGCCAGCAGCACGGGCAGCGGGGGGGCGTGGAATGAG.

About this clone itself: Sequencing ends 3 residues short of the CDR3 end; the germline J gene provides the rest. The V call is TRBV2, the J call TRBJ2-6; D unresolved. This CDR3 region has 15 residues. Trimming pared 3 bases from V and 0 bases from J, leaving 6 bases between. Germline CDR1 reads SNHLY; CDR2 reads FYNNEI. The CDR3 DNA, read in part, is TGTGCCAGCAGTGATCGGTACTCTGGGGCCAACGTC. Encoded protein: CASSDRYSGANV. Given in full, the CDR3 is CASSDRYSGANVLTF.

About this clone: The read falls 3 residues short of the CDR3 end, and the missing part is taken from the germline J gene. The V call is TRBV12-3 or TRBV12-4, the J call TRBJ1-1; 7 nucleotides align to TRBD1. The V gene end was trimmed by 8 bases and the J gene end by 4 bases; junction bases not matched to a gene: 10. This CDR3 spans 14 amino acids. The CDR3 loop reads CASAWAGGGTEAFF. CDR3 DNA, as far as it was read: TGTGCCAGCGCTTGGGCAGGGGGAGGCACTGAA.

About this clone: The read halts 3 residues ahead of the CDR3 end, with the missing end drawn from the germline J gene. The rearrangement uses TRBV10-3 and TRBJ2-3, with TRBD1 matching 9 bases. CDR3 length: 15 residues. Losses at the gene ends were 4 bases for V and 5 bases for J; bases not matched to a gene: 7. The germline CDR1 and CDR2 sequences are ENHRY and SYGVKD. This chain's CDR3 is CAISADRGIIDTQYF. Incomplete CDR3 DNA: TGTGCCATCAGTGCCGACAGGGGGATTATAGATACG.

This clone shows up as medium-sized by frequency. The CDR3 end falls 3 residues outside the read, so it is completed with the germline J gene. J is TRBJ1-5 and V is TRBV6-1; D not certain. Trimming stripped 4 bases from V and 4 bases from J, with 14 bases between. This CDR3 contains 15 residues. CDR1 MNHNS and CDR2 SASEGT come from the germline V gene. The sequenced CDR3 bases are TGTGCCAGCAGTGGCGGACTCGATCCTAATCAGCCC. It specifies CASSGGLDPNQP. The complete CDR3 reads CASSGGLDPNQPQHF.

In the case of this clone: The read comes to an end 3 residues before the CDR3 does, leaving the germline J gene to fill in the end. The chain joins TRBV7-2 to TRBJ2-3; D is unclear. Trimming removed 5 bases from V and 5 bases from J, with 11 bases in between. The length of the CDR3 is 13 residues. The germline gives CDR1 SGHTA, CDR2 FQGNSA. CDR3 bases read: TGTGCCAGCAGCCGCCCACCGGGAGATACG. Encoded protein: CASSRPPGDT. In full, the CDR3 is CASSRPPGDTQYF.

Turning to this clone: The CDR3 is cut off 3 residues early in the read; its end comes from the germline J gene. The chain links TRBV10-3 to TRBJ1-2; the D is unclear. The CDR3 covers 14 residues. V was trimmed by 0 bases and J by 6 bases, leaving 11 bases between them. Germline CDR1 ENHRY, CDR2 SYGVKD. The CDR3 region is CAISESNWRHGYTF. The CDR3 bases that were read are TGTGCCATCAGTGAGTCGAATTGGCGGCATGGC.

With regard to this clone: With the read ending 3 residues before the CDR3 end, the germline J gene is used to fill in that end. The rearrangement links TRBV18 to TRBJ1-1; D remains ambiguous. Germline-derived CDR1 and CDR2 are KGHSH and LQKENI. Deletions cut 5 bases from V and 3 bases from J, with 16 bases between. This CDR3 has 15 residues. This chain's CDR3 is CASSTTEKTYTEAFF. CDR3 DNA, as far as it was read: TGTGCCAGCTCAACTACGGAAAAGACCTACACTGAA.

This clone counts as medium-sized by frequency. Coverage ceases 3 residues before the CDR3 finishes, and the germline J gene fills in the end. This chain joins TRBV5-1 and TRBJ1-1; 8 bases agree with TRBD1. V lost 4 bases, J lost 2 bases, and 7 bases stayed unmatched. The CDR3 length is 15 residues. Germline V gene sequence: CDR1 SGHRS, CDR2 YFSETQ. CDR3 DNA (partial): TGCGCCAGCAGCATCCAAGGACAGGGCAACACTGAA. Amino acids: CASSIQGQGNTE. The complete CDR3 protein is CASSIQGQGNTEAFF.

Worth noting for this clone: The read comes to an end 3 residues before the CDR3 does, leaving the germline J gene to fill in the end. This chain joins TRBV5-6 and TRBJ2-1; no firm D call. Germline V gene data show CDR1 as SGHDT and CDR2 as YYEEEE. V lost 1 base, J lost 0 bases, and 8 bases lay in between. The CDR3 length is 15 residues. CDR3 region: CASSLLLGSYNEQFF. The sequenced CDR3 bases are TGTGCCAGCAGCTTGCTCCTAGGCTCCTACAATGAG.

As to this clone: The CDR3 goes on 3 residues after the read ends, and that part is filled in from the germline J gene. The rearrangement uses TRBV4-2 and TRBJ2-5; D is undetermined. CDR1 is LGHNA and CDR2 is YNFKEQ in the germline V gene. The CDR3 is 13 amino acids. V lost 1 base to trimming and J lost 5 bases, with 8 bases between them. The CDR3 DNA, read in part, is TGTGCCAGCAGCCAAGCTAGTGTGGAGACC. Protein: CASSQASVET. The complete CDR3 reads CASSQASVETQYF.

As regards this clone: The CDR3 end lies 3 residues beyond the end of the read and is filled in from the germline J gene. V usage is TRBV18 and J usage is TRBJ2-3; D possibly corresponds to TRBD2 (5 bases). V lost 3 bases and J lost 0, with 10 bases in between. The CDR3 extends over 15 amino acids. Germline V gene data show CDR1 as KGHSH and CDR2 as LQKENI. The CDR3 sequence: CASSPGLSSTDTQYF. Incomplete CDR3 DNA: TGTGCCAGCTCACCTGGACTCTCTAGCACAGATACG.

As regards this clone: Read sequence stops 3 residues before the CDR3 end, and the germline J gene provides the missing end. The chain uses TRBV6-4 and TRBJ1-1, with a possible D match to TRBD1 (5 bases). Germline V gene data show CDR1 as MRHNA and CDR2 as SNTAGT. The CDR3 consists of 15 residues. V was pared by 0 bases and J by 7 bases, with 15 bases between. CDR3 residues: CASSDSVGARGEAFF. The DNA read from the CDR3 is TGTGCCAGCAGTGACTCTGTTGGGGCGCGGGGTGAA.

CDR3 sequence reads: CASSQDRGFSTDTQYF. CDR3 DNA (partial): TGTGCCAGCAGCCAGGACAGGGGTTTCAGCACAGATACG. The rearrangement joins TRBV14 to TRBJ2-3, with TRBD1 matching 9 bases. The read gets to within 3 residues of the CDR3 end, and the germline J gene fills in the rest. The trim removed 3 bases at V and 0 bases at J, leaving 4 bases unmatched. CDR1 and CDR2 from the germline V gene are SGHDN and FVKESK. The CDR3 is 16 amino acids.

Frequency places this clone as medium-sized. From the germline J gene comes the end of the CDR3, since the read stops 3 residues before it. The chain joins TRBV11-2 to TRBJ2-4, with D maybe TRBD1 (6 bases). Between the trimmed V and J ends, which lost 4 bases and 3 bases, there was a span of 10 bases. The CDR3 is 14 residues long. Germline V gene lookup returns CDR1 SGHAT and CDR2 FQNNGV. The CDR3 region is CASSWDIGKNIQYF. The CDR3 DNA, read in part, is TGTGCCAGCAGCTGGGACATTGGCAAAAACATT.

This clone is large by frequency. The DNA ends 3 residues before the CDR3 does, and the rest of the CDR3 is filled in from the germline J gene. This rearrangement joins TRBV9 to TRBJ1-3, with D unclear. Germline CDR1 and CDR2: SGDLS and YYNGEE. V lost 0 bases to trimming and J lost 4 bases, with 11 bases between them. There are 15 residues in the CDR3. CDR3 bases read: TGTGCCAGCAGCGTAGGGCAGGTGGTGGGAAACACC. Its protein is CASSVGQVVGNT. The whole CDR3 protein reads CASSVGQVVGNTIYF.

On this clone: The observed sequence ends 3 residues before the CDR3 terminus, with the missing tail filled in from the germline J gene. The chain is built from TRBV6-2 or TRBV6-3 and TRBJ2-1; 8 nucleotides line up with TRBD2. Germline V gene lookup returns CDR1 MNHEY and CDR2 SVGEGT. This CDR3 is 14 amino acids long. V shed 5 bases and J 8 bases; nucleotides not matched to a gene: 8. The CDR3 bases that were read are TGTGCCAGCAGTCCTAGCGGGCTGGGACATGAG. This sequence encodes CASSPSGLGHE. The whole CDR3 protein is CASSPSGLGHEQFF.

This clone is deemed medium-sized by its frequency. The observed sequence ends 3 residues before the CDR3 terminus, with the missing tail filled in from the germline J gene. The chain employs TRBV3-1 (or the pseudogene TRBV3-2) and TRBJ1-1, with 7 bases lining up with TRBD1. Per germline, CDR1 LGHDT and CDR2 YNNKEL (reference sequence). There are 15 residues in the CDR3. V shed 4 bases and J 7 bases; nucleotides not matched to a gene: 12. CDR3 DNA, as far as it was read: TGTGCCAGCAGCCTAAACAGGGGCTTGGGTGGTGAA. It specifies CASSLNRGLGGE. The full CDR3 is CASSLNRGLGGEAFF.

On this clone: The read comes to an end 3 residues before the CDR3 does, leaving the germline J gene to fill in the end. The chain has TRBV20-1 and TRBJ1-2; perhaps TRBD1 as D (5 bases). The CDR3 loop spans 12 amino acids. Germline CDR1 DFQATT, CDR2 SNEGSKA (reference sequence). The CDR3 DNA, read in part, is TGCAGTGCCCCAGACAGTCGTATCGGC. Protein product: CSAPDSRIG. The whole CDR3 protein is CSAPDSRIGYTF.

As concerns this clone: The CDR3 goes on 3 residues after the read ends, and that part is filled in from the germline J gene. The V gene is TRBV10-3, the J gene TRBJ2-7; 8 positions match TRBD1. The CDR3 length is 16 residues. The V segment lost 0 bases and the J segment 5 bases; nucleotides outside the gene matches: 9. Germline V gives CDR1 ENHRY, CDR2 SYGVKD. Partial CDR3 DNA: TGTGCCATCAGTGAGTCGAGCAGGGGGCGCAGCGACGAG. Amino acids: CAISESSRGRSDE. The whole CDR3 sequence reads CAISESSRGRSDEQYF.